Each of the 10 T cell receptor beta chains below was sequenced from the same sample in a study of T cell changes during pregnancy in multiple sclerosis. Some clones are missing from TCRdb's copy, which holds only in-frame ones; the method was immunoSEQ multiplex PCR. The repertoire holds about 52,000 clones, 80% to 95% seen once, with 0.6% to 0.85% in the top ten. The sequencing here drew on CD4+ T cells from peripheral blood mononuclear cells, taken in the third trimester of pregnancy. These receptors came from a female donor with multiple sclerosis, enrolled in a pregnancy study.

The chain links TRBV4-2 to TRBJ2-3, with TRBD2 matching 11 bases. The length of the CDR3 is 21 residues. The germline gives CDR1 LGHNA, CDR2 YNFKEQ. Losses at the gene ends were 0 bases for V and 2 bases for J; bases not matched to a gene: 16. CDR3 sequence reads: CASSQDRAGTSGFYLTDTQYF. The DNA for the CDR3 is TGTGCCAGCAGCCAAGACCGGGCGGGGACTAGCGGTTTTTACCTCACAGATACGCAGTATTTT.

V and J are TRBV7-2 and TRBJ2-3; 13 positions agree with TRBD2. V trimming: 2 bases; J trimming: 6 bases; junction bases outside the gene matches: 5. This CDR3 is 16 amino acids long. Germline lookup yields CDR1 SGHTA and CDR2 FQGNSA. The CDR3 DNA sequence: TGTGCCAGCAGCTTAAGTACTAGCGGGGGGGCGGATACGCAGTATTTT. It codes for CASSLSTSGGADTQYF.

CDR3 region: CASSHPGQTYEQYF. The CDR3 region has the DNA TGCGCCAGCAGCCATCCGGGACAGACCTACGAGCAGTACTTC. The rearrangement uses TRBV5-1 and TRBJ2-7; 7 nucleotides agree with TRBD1. The CDR3 has 14 residues. The germline CDR1 and CDR2 sequences are SGHRS and YFSETQ. V was pared by 4 bases and J by 2 bases, with 6 bases of the junction left unmatched.

The rearrangement joins TRBV7-2 to TRBJ2-1, with 7 bases lining up with TRBD2. The germline gives CDR1 SGHTA, CDR2 FQGNSA. The CDR3 is 12 amino acids. With V trimmed by 2 bases and J by 16 bases, 8 bases remained unmatched. The CDR3 protein is CASSLNSAGVFF. The CDR3 nucleotides read TGTGCCAGCAGCTTAAACTCCGCGGGGGTTTTCTTC.

The gene calls are TRBV29-1 and TRBJ2-1; 9 positions match TRBD2. From germline, CDR1 is SQVTM and CDR2 ANQGSEA. The CDR3 loop spans 15 amino acids. The V and J ends lost 4 bases and 4 bases, in that order; junction bases with no gene match: 8. CDR3 in DNA: TGCAGCGTTGGAATGAGTAGCGGGGGTTACAATGAGCAGTTCTTC. The encoded protein is CSVGMSSGGYNEQFF.

This chain links TRBV30 with TRBJ1-2; 7 bases fit TRBD1. This CDR3 is built from 11 residues. Unmatched junction bases numbered 6, after V lost 0 bases and J lost 14 bases. Germline CDR1 is GTSNPN and CDR2 is SVGIG (reference sequence). This CDR3 reads CAWSVLQGETF. The CDR3 DNA sequence: TGTGCCTGGAGTGTACTCCAGGGGGAAACCTTC.

J is TRBJ2-7 and V is TRBV2; a possible D gene is TRBD1 (6 bases). The germline V gene has CDR1 SNHLY and CDR2 FYNNEI. Trimming removed 5 bases from V and 0 bases from J, with 11 bases in between. The CDR3 extends over 14 amino acids. CDR3 sequence reads: CASSFDRSSYEQYF. CDR3 bases: TGTGCCAGCAGTTTTGACAGGAGCTCCTACGAGCAGTACTTC.

The V call is TRBV5-5, the J call TRBJ1-2, with 10 bases fitting TRBD1. Trimming at V came to 5 bases and at J to 8 bases, leaving 9 bases not matched to a gene. The CDR3 consists of 14 residues. Looked up from germline, CDR1 is SGHKS and CDR2 is YYEKEE (reference sequence). The CDR3: CASSSIGQGGGYTF. The CDR3 nucleotides read TGTGCCAGCAGTTCTATTGGACAGGGGGGGGGCTACACCTTC. Looking up the rest from reference TRBV5-5 and TRBJ1-2 gives the full variable domain: DAGVTQSPTHLIKTRGQQVTLRCSPISGHKSVSWYQQVLGQGPQFIFQYYEKEERGRGNFPDRFSARQFPNYSSELNVNALLLGDSALYLCASSSIGQGGGYTFGSGTRLTVV.

This chain uses TRBV6-5 with TRBJ2-7; the match to TRBD1 covers 8 bases. V trimming: 4 bases; J trimming: 5 bases; junction bases outside the gene matches: 10. CDR1 MNHEY and CDR2 SVGAGI come from the germline V gene. This CDR3 comprises 15 residues. The CDR3 loop reads CASSSIGQGGDEQYF. In DNA form, the CDR3 reads TGTGCCAGCAGTTCTATCGGACAGGGAGGCGACGAGCAGTACTTC.

The chain couples TRBV11-2 to TRBJ2-5, with D maybe TRBD2 (5 bases). This CDR3 comprises 15 residues. Looked up from germline, CDR1 is SGHAT and CDR2 is FQNNGV. Trimming left V 2 bases short and J 1 base short, with 11 bases between. This chain's CDR3 is CASSLLRASQETQYF. The DNA for the CDR3 is TGTGCCAGCAGCTTATTGCGGGCCTCCCAAGAGACCCAGTACTTC.